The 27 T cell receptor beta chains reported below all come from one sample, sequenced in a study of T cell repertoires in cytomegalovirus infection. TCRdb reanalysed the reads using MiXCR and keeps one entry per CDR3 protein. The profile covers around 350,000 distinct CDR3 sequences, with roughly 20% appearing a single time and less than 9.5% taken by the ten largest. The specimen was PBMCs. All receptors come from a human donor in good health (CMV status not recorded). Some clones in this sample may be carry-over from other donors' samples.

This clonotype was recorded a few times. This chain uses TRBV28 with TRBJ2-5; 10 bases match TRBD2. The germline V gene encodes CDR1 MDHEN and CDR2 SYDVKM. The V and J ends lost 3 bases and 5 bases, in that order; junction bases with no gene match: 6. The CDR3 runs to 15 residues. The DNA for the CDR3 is TGTGCCAGCAGTTTTCAGCGGGGGGGCGTCGAGACCCAGTACTTC. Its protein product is CASSFQRGGVETQYF.

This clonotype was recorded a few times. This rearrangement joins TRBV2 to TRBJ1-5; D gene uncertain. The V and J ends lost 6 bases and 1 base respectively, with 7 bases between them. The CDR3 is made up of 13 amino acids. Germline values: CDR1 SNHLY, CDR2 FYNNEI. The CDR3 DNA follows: TGTGCCAGCAGAATCGAGAGCAATCAGCCCCAGCATTTT. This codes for CASRIESNQPQHF.

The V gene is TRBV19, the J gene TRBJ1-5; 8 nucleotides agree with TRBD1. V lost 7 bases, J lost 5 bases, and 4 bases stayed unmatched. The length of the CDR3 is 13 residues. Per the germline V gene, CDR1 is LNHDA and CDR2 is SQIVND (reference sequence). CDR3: CASIETGDQPQHF. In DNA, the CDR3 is TGTGCCAGTATCGAGACAGGGGATCAGCCCCAGCATTTT.

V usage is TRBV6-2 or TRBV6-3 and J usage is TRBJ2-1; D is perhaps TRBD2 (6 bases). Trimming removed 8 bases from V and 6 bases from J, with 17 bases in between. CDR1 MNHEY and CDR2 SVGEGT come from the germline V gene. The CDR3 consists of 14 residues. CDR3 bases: TGTGCCAGCCAAGAGGGAGGTAGCCTCAATGAGCAGTTCTTC. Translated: CASQEGGSLNEQFF.

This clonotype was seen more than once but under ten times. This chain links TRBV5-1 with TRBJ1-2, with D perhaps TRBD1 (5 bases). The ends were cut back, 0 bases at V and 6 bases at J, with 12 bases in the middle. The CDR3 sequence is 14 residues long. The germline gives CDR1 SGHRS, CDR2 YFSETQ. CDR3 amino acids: CASSLGPTGDGYTF. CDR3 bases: TGCGCCAGCAGCTTGGGCCCTACGGGGGATGGCTACACCTTC.

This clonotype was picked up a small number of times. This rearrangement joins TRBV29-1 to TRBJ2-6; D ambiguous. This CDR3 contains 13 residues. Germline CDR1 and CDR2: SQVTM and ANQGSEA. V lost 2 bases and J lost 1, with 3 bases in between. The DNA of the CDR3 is TGCAGCGTTGAACAGTCTGGGGCCAACGTCCTGACTTTC. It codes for CSVEQSGANVLTF.

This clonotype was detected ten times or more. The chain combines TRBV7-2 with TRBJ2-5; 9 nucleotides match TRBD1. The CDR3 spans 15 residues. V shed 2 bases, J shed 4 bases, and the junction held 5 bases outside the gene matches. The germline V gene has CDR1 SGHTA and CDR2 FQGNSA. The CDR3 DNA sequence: TGTGCCAGCAGCTTACAGACAGGGGGGGGAGAGACCCAGTACTTC. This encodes CASSLQTGGGETQYF.

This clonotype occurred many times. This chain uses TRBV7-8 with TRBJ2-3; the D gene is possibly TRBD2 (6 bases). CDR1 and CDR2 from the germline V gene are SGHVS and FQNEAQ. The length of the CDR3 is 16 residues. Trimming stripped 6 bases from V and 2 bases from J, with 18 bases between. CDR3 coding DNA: TGTGCCAGCAGAACACAACGGGGACTCATCACAGATACGCAGTATTTT. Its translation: CASRTQRGLITDTQYF. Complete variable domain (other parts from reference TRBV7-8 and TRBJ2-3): GAGVSQSPRYKVAKRGQDVALRCDPISGHVSLFWYQQALGQGPEFLTYFQNEAQLDKSGLPSDRFFAERPEGSVSTLKIQRTQQEDSAVYLCASRTQRGLITDTQYFGPGTRLTVL.

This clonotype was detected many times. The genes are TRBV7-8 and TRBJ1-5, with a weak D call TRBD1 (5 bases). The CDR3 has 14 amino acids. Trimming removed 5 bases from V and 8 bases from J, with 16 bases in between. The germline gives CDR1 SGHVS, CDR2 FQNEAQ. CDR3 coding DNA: TGTGCCAGCAGCCGCGACAGCACTCTGGAGCCCCAGCATTTT. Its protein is CASSRDSTLEPQHF. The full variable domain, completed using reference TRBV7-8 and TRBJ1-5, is GAGVSQSPRYKVAKRGQDVALRCDPISGHVSLFWYQQALGQGPEFLTYFQNEAQLDKSGLPSDRFFAERPEGSVSTLKIQRTQQEDSAVYLCASSRDSTLEPQHFGDGTRLSIL.

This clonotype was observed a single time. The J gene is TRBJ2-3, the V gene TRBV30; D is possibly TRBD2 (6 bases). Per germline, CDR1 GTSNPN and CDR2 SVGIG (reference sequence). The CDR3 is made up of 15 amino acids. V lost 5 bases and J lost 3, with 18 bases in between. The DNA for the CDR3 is TGTGCCTGGGTCAGCTATGGGGGAGGAACAGATACGCAGTATTTT. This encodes CAWVSYGGGTDTQYF.

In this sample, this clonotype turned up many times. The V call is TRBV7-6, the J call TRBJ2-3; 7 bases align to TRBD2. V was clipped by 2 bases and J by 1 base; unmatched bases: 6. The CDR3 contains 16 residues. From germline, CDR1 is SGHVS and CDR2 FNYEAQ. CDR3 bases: TGTGCCAGCAGCTTATACTCGACTAGCCGCACAGATACGCAGTATTTT. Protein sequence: CASSLYSTSRTDTQYF.

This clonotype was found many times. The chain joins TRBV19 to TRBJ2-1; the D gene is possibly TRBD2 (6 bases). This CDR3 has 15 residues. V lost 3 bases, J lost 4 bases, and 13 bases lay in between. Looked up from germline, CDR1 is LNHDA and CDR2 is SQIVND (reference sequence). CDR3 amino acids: CASSIGLGRYNEQFF. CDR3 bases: TGTGCCAGTAGTATCGGCCTAGGGAGGTACAATGAGCAGTTCTTC.

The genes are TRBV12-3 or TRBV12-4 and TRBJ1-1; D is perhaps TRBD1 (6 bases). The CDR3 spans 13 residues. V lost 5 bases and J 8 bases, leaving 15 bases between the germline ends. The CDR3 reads CASSQPGGWEAFF. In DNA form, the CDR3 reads TGTGCCAGCAGTCAACCCGGGGGCTGGGAAGCTTTCTTT.

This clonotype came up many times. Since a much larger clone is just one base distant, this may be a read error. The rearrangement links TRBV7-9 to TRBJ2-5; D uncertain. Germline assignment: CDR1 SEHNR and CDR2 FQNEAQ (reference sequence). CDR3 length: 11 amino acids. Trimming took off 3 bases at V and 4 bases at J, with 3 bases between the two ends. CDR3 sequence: CASSFIETQYF. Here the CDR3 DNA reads TGTGCCAGCAGCTTCATAGAGACCCAGTACTTC.

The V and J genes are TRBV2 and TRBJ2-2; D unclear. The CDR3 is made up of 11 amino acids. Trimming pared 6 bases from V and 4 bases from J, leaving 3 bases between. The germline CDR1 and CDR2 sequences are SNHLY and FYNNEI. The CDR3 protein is CASRTTGELFF. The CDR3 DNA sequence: TGTGCCAGCAGGACCACCGGGGAGCTGTTTTTT.

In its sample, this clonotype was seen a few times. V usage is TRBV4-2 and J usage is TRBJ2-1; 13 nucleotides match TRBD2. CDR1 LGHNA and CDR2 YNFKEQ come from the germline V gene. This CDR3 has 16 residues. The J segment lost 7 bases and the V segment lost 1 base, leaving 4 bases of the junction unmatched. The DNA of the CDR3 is TGTGCCAGCAGCCAAGTACTAGCGGGAGGGCCGAATGAGCAGTTCTTC. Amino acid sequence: CASSQVLAGGPNEQFF.

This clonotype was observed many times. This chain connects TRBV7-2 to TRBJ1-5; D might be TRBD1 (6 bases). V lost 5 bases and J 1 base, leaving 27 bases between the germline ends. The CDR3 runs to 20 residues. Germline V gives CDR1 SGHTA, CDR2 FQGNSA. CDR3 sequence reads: CASSPKTDRLRDMSNQPQHF. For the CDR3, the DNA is TGTGCCAGCAGCCCCAAAACCGACAGGTTGAGGGATATGAGCAATCAGCCCCAGCATTTT.

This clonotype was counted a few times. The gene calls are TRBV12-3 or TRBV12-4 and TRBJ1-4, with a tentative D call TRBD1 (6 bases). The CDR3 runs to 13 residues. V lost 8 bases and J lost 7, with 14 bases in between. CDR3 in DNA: TGTGCCAGCGGAATTGGGGGCGGTGAAAAACTGTTTTTT. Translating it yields CASGIGGGEKLFF.

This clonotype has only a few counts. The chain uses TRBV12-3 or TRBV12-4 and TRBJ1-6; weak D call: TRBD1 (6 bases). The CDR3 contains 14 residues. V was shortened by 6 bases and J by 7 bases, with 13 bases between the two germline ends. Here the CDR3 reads CASSASDRNSPLHF. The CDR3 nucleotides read TGTGCCAGCAGCGCGTCGGACAGAAATTCACCCCTCCACTTT.

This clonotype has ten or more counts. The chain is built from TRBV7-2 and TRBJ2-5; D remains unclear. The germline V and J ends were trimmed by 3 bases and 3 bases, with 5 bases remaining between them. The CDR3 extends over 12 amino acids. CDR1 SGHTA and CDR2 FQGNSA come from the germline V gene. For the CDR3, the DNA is TGTGCCAGCAGCTTCTGGGAAGAGACCCAGTACTTC. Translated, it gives CASSFWEETQYF.

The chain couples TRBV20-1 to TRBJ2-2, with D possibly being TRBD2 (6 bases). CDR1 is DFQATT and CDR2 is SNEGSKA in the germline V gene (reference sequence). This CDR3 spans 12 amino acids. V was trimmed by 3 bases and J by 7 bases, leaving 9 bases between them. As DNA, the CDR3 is TGCAGTGCTAGTGGAGGGTTCGGGGAGCTGTTTTTT. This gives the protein CSASGGFGELFF.

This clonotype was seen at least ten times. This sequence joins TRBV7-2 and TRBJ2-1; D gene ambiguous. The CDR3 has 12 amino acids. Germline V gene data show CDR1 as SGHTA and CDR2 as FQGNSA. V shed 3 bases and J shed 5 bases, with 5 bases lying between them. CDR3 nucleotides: TGTGCCAGCAGCTTTGATGACAATGAGCAGTTCTTC. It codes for CASSFDDNEQFF.

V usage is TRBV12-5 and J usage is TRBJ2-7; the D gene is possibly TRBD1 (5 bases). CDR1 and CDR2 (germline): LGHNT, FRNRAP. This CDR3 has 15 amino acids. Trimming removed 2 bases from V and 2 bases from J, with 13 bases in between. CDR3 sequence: CASGLRGPYPYEQYF. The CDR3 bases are TGTGCTAGTGGTTTGAGGGGTCCGTATCCCTACGAGCAGTACTTC.

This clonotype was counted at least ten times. The CDR3 sequence is CASSHPEGRQTQYF. The CDR3 bases are TGTGCCAGCAGCCACCCAGAAGGGAGGCAGACCCAGTACTTC. This chain joins TRBV7-2 and TRBJ2-5; TRBD2 might be the D (6 bases). V was clipped by 5 bases and J by 6 bases, with 16 bases between them. Germline CDR1 and CDR2: SGHTA and FQGNSA. The CDR3 loop spans 14 amino acids.

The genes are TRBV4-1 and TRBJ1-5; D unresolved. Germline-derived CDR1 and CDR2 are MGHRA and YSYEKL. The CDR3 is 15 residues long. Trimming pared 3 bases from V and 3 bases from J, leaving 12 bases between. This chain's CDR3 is CASSQVAAHNQPQHF. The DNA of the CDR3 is TGCGCCAGCAGCCAGGTGGCGGCTCACAATCAGCCCCAGCATTTT.

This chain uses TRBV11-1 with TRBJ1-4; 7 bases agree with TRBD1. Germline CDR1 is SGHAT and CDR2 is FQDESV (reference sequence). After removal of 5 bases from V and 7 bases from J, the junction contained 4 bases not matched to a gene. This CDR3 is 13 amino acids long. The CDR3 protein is CASSPGDSEKLFF. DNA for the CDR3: TGTGCCAGCAGCCCAGGGGACAGTGAAAAACTGTTTTTT.

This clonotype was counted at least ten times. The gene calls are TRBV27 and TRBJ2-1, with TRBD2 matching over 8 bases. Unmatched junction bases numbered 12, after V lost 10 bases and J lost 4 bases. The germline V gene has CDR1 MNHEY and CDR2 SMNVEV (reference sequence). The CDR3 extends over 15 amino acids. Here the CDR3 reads CATGGAGSRYNEQFF. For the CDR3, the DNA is TGTGCCACCGGGGGGGCGGGAAGTCGTTACAATGAGCAGTTCTTC.